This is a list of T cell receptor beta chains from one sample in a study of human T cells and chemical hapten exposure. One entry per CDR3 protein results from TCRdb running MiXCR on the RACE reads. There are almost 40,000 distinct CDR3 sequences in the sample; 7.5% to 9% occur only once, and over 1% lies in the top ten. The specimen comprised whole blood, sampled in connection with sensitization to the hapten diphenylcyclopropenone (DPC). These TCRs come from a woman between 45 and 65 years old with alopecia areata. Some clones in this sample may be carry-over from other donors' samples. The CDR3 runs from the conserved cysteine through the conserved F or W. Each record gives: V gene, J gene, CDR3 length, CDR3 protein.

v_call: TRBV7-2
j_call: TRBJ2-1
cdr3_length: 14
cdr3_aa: CASSGRSRYNEQFF

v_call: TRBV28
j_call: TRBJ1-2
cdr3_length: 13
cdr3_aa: CASSLGFDYGYTF

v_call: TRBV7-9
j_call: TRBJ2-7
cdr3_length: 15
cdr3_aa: CASSLINRGGYEQYF

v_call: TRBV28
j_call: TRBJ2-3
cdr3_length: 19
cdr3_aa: CASSLDRIRASGRTDTQYF

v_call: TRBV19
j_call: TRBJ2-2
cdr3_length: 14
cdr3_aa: CASSAQGAGGELFF

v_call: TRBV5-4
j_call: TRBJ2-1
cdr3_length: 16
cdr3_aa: CASSLGGDSTYNEQFF

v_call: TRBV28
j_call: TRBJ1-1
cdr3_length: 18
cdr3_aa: CASSPLPRTGGADTEAFF

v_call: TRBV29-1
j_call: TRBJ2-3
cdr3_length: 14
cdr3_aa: CSVEGQGAGDTQYF

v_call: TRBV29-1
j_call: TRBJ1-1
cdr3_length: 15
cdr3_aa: CSVEDLRGVGTEAFF

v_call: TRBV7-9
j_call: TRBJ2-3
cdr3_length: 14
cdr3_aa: CASSLGLAPDTQYF

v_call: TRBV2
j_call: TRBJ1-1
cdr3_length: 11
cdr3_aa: CASKSETAAFF

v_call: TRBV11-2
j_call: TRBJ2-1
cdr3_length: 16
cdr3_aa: CASHRTSVRPRDEQFF

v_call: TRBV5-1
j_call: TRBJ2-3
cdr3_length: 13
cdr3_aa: CASSWTGDGTQYF

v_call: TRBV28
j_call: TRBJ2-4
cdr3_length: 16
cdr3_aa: CASRRTGGETKNIQYF

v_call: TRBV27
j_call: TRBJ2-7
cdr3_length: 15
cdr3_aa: CASSLRGALTYEQYF

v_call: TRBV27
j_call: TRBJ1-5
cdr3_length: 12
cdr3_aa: CASSPAGQPQHF

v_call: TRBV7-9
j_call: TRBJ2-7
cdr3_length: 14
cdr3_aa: CASSWVTSTHEQYF

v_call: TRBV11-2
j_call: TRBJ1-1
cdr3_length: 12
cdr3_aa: CASSRTVVEAFF

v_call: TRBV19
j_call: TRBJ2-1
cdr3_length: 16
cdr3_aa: CASSIDKRGSYNEQFF

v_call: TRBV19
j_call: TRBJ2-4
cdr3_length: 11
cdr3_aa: CASSMKNIQYF

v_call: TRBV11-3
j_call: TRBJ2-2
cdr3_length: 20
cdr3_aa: CASSQPWTSGSGTLTGELFF

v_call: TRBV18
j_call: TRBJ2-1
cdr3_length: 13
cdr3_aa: CASSPRQGNEQFF